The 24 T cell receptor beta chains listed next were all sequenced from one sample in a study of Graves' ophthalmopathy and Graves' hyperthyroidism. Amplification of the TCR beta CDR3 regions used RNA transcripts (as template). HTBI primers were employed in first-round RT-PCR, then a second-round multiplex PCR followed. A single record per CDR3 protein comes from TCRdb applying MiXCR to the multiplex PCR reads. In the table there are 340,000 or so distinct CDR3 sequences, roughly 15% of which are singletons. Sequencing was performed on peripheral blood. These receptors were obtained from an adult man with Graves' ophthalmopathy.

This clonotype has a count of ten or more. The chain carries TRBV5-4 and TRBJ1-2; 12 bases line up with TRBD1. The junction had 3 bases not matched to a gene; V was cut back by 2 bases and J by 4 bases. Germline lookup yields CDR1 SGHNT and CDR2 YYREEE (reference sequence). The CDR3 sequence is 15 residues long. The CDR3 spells CASSFGTGGGYGYTF. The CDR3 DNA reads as TGTGCCAGCAGCTTCGGGACAGGGGGCGGCTATGGCTACACCTTC.

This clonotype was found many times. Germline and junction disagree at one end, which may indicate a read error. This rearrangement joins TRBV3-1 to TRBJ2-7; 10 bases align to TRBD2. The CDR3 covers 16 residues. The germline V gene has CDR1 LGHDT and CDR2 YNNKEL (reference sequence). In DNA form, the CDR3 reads TGTGCCAGCAGCCAAGATAGGCCTAGCGGGAGTTTCATCCTCTTCTTC. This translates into CASSQDRPSGSFILFF.

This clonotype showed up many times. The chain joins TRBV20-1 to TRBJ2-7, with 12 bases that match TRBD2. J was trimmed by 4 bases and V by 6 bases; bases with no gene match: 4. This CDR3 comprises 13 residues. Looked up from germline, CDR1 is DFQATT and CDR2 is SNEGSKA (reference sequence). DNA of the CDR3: TGCAGTGCAACTAGCGGGAGGAAATACGAGCAGTACTTC. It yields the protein CSATSGRKYEQYF.

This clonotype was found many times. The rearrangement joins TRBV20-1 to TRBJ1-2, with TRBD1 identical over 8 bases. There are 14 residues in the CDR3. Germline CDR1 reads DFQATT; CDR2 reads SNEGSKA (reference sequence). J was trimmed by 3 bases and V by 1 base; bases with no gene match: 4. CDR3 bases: TGCAGTGCTAGAGTTGGACAGGGCGACTATGGCTACACCTTC. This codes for CSARVGQGDYGYTF.

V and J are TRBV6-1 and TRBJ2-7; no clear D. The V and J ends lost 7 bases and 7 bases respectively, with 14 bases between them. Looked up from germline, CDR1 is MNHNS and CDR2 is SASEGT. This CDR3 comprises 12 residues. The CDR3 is CASKVAGTEQYF. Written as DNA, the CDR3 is TGTGCCAGCAAGGTAGCTGGCACTGAGCAGTACTTC.

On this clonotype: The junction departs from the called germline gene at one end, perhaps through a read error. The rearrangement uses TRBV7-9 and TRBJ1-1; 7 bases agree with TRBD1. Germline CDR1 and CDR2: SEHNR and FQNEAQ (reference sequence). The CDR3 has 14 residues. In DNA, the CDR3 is TGTACCAGCAGGGATACAGGGGCTCTCACTGAAGTTTTCTTT. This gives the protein CTSRDTGALTEVFF.

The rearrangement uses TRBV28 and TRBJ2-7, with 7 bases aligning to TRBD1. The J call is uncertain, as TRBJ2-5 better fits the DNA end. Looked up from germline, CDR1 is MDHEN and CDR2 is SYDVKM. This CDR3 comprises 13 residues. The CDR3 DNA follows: TGTGCCAGCAAAAGGCCAGGGGGTGAGACCCAGTACTTC. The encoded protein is CASKRPGGETQYF.

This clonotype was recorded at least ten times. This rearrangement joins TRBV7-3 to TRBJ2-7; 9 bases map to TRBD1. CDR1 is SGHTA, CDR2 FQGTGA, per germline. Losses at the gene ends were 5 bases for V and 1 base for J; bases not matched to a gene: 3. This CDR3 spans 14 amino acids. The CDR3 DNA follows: TGTGCCAGCAGCGCGACAGGGGGGTCCTACGAGCAGTACTTC. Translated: CASSATGGSYEQYF.

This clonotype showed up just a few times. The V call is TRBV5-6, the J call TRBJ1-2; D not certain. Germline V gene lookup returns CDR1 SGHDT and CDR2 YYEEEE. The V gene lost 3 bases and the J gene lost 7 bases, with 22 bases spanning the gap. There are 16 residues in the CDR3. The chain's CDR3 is CASSSSRLPFLGGYTF. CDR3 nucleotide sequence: TGTGCCAGCAGCTCCTCCCGACTCCCCTTCTTGGGTGGCTACACCTTC. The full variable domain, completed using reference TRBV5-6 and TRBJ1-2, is DAGVTQSPTHLIKTRGQQVTLRCSPKSGHDTVSWYQQALGQGPQFIFQYYEEEERQRGNFPDRFSGHQFPNYSSELNVNALLLGDSALYLCASSSSRLPFLGGYTFGSGTRLTVV.

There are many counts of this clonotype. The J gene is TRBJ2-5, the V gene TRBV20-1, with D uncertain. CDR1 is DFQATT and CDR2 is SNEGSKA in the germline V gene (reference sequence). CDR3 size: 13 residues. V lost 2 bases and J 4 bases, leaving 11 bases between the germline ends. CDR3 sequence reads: CSARPLVAETQYF. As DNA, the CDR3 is TGCAGTGCTAGACCGCTAGTCGCAGAGACCCAGTACTTC.

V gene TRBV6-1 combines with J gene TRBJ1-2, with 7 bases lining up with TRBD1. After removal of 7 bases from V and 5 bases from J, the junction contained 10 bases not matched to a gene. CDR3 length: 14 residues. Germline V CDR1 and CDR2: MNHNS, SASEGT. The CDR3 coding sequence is TGTGCCAGCACCCCCGAGACAGGGAGGTATGGCTACACCTTC. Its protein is CASTPETGRYGYTF.

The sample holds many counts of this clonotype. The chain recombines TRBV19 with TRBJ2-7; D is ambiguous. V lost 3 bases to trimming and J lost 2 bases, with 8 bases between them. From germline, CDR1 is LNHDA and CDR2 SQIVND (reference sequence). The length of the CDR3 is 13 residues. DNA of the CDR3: TGTGCCAGTAGTATTTCCGGCACCTACGAGCAGTACTTC. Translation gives CASSISGTYEQYF.

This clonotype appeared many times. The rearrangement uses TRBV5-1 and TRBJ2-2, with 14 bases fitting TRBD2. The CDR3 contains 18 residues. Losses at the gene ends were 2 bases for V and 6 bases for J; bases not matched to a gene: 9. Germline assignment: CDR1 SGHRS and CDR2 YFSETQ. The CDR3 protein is CASSFTGMGLAGAGELFF. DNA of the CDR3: TGCGCCAGCAGCTTTACAGGGATGGGACTAGCGGGAGCCGGGGAGCTGTTTTTT.

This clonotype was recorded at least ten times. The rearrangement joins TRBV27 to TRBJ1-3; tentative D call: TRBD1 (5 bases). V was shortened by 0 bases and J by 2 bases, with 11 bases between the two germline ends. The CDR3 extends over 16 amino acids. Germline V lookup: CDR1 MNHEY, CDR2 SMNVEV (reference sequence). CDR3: CASSLSSQGAGNTIYF. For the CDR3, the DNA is TGTGCCAGCAGTTTATCGTCCCAGGGAGCTGGAAACACCATATATTTT.

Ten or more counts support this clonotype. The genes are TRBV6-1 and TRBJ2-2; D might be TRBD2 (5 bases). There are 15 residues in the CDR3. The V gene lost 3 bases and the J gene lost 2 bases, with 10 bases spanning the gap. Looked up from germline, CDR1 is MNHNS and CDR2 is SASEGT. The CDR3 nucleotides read TGTGCCAGCAGTGAGGAACTAGTAAACACCGGGGAGCTGTTTTTT. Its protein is CASSEELVNTGELFF.

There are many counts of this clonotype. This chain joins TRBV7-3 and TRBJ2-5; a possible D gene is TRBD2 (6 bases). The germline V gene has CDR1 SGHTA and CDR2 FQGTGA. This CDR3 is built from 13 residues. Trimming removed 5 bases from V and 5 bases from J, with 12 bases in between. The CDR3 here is CASSETSWETQYF. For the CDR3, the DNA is TGTGCCAGCAGCGAGACTAGTTGGGAGACCCAGTACTTC. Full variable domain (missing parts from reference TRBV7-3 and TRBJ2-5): GAGVSQTPSNKVTEKGKYVELRCDPISGHTALYWYRQSLGQGPEFLIYFQGTGAADDSGLPNDRFFAVRPEGSVSTLKIQRTERGDSAVYLCASSETSWETQYFGPGTRLLVL.

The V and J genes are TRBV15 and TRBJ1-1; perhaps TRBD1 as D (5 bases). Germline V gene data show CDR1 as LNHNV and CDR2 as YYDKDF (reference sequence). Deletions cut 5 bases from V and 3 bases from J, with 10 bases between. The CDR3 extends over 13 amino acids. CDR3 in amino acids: CATSADSDTEAFF. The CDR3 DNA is TGTGCCACCAGCGCCGACAGCGACACTGAAGCTTTCTTT.

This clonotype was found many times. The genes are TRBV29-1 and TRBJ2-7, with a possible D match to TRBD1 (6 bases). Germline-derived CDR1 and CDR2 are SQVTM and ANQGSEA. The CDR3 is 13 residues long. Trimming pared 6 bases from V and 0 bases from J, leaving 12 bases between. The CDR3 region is CSVVLDSSYEQYF. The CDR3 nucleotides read TGCAGCGTCGTCTTGGACAGCTCCTACGAGCAGTACTTC.

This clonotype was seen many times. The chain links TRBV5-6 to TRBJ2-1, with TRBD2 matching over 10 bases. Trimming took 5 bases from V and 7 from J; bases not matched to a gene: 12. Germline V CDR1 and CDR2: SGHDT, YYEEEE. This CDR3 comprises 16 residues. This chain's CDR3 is CASRPLAGDFRNEQFF. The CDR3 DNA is TGTGCCAGCAGGCCTCTAGCGGGAGATTTCAGAAATGAGCAGTTCTTC.

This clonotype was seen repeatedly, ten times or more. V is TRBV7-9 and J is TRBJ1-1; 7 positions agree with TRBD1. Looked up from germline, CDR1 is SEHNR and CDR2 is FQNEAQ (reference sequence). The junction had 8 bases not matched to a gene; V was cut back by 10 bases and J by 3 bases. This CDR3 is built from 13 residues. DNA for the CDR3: TGTGCCACCAGGGGGGCGAGGGACACTGAAGCTTTCTTT. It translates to CATRGARDTEAFF.

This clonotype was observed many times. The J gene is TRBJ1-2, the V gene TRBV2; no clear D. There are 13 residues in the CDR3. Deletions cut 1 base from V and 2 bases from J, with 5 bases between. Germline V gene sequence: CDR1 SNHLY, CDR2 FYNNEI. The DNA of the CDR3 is TGTGCCAGCAGTGAAGACATGAACTATGGCTACACCTTC. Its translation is CASSEDMNYGYTF. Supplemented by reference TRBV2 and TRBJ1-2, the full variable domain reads EPEVTQTPSHQVTQMGQEVILRCVPISNHLYFYWYRQILGQKVEFLVSFYNNEISEKSEIFDDQFSVERPDGSNFTLKIRSTKLEDSAMYFCASSEDMNYGYTFGSGTRLTVV.

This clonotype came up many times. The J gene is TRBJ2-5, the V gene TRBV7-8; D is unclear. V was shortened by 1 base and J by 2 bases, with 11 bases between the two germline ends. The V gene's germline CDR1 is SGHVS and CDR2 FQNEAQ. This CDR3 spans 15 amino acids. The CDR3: CASSLGPRVQETQYF. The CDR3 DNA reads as TGTGCCAGCAGCTTAGGGCCTCGCGTGCAAGAGACCCAGTACTTC.

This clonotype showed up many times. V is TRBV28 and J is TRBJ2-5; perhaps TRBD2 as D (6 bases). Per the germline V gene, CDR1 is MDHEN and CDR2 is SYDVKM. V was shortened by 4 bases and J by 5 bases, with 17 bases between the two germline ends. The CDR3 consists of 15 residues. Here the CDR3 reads CASSSSAEGRETQYF. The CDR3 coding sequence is TGTGCCAGCAGTTCATCCGCAGAGGGGAGGGAGACCCAGTACTTC.

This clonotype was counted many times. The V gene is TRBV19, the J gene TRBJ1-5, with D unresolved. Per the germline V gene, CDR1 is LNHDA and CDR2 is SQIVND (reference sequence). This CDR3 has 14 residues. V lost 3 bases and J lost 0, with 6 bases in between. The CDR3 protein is CASSIYDSNQPQHF. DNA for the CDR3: TGTGCCAGTAGTATCTATGATAGCAATCAGCCCCAGCATTTT.